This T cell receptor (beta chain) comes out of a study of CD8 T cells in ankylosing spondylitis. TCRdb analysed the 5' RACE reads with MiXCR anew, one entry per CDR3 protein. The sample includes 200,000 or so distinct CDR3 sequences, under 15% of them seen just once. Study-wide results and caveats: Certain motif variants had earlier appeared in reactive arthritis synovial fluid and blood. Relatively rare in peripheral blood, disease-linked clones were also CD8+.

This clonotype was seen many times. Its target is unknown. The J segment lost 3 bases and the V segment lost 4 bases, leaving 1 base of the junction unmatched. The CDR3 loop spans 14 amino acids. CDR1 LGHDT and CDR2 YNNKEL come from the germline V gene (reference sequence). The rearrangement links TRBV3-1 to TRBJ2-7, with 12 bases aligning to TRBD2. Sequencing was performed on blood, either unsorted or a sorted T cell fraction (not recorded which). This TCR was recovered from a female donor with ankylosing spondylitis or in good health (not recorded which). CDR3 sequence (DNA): TGTGCCAGCAGCCGGACTAGCGGGATCTACGAGCAGTACTTC. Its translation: CASSRTSGIYEQYF.